This T cell receptor beta chain was documented in a study of OX40 agonist ivuxolimab in advanced cancers. With regard to the full study: The costimulatory receptor OX40 (CD134) was targeted by ivuxolimab, a fully human IgG2 agonistic monoclonal antibody. Three dose-escalation patients achieved partial responses, one with hepatocellular carcinoma and two with cutaneous melanoma. Among the approximately 50 dose-escalation patients, around 19 had hepatocellular carcinoma, roughly 15 melanoma, 9 renal cell carcinoma and 9 head and neck cancer. Patients were allowed to have had prior anti-PD-1, anti-PD-L1 or anti-CTLA-4 therapy, and approximately 40% of the dose-escalation patients had previously received checkpoint inhibitors. Peripheral TCRbeta sequencing aimed to test whether ivuxolimab altered TCR sequence diversity and caused clonal T-cell expansion. The dose-escalation cohort was roughly 80% male with a mean age of approximately 60 years, ranging from roughly 20 to 80. Intravenous ivuxolimab was administered to patients every 2 weeks at six dose levels: 0.01, 0.1, 0.3, 1.5, 3 and 10 mg/kg. The paper reports the monotherapy dose-escalation portion (N of about 51 patients) of the phase I ivuxolimab trial. What the research found in general, with its limitations: In the 0.1-3.0 mg/kg groups, partial responders had among the lowest normalized peripheral clonal expansion, particularly in CD8+ T cells. After ivuxolimab, CD8+ T cells had more expanded clones than CD4+ T cells on average. Antigen specificity was not determined for the clonally expanded peripheral T cells. Low levels of normalized T-cell clonal expansion were also seen in some patients who did not respond. At doses of 0.1 to 3.0 mg/kg, clonal expansion of both CD4+ and CD8+ T cells in blood was seen between baseline and week 6.

Patients with autoimmune disease history or receiving systemic immunosuppression were excluded from the trial. Peripheral blood for TCR sequencing was collected from all dose cohorts at baseline, on cycle 4 day 1, and on cycle 7 day 1. The samples were drawn from a first-in-human, open-label, multicenter phase I dose-escalation trial of ivuxolimab. The trial enrolled adults with locally advanced or metastatic head and neck squamous cell, hepatocellular, melanoma or renal cell carcinoma. Before TCR sequencing, CD4+ T cells and CD8+ T cells were sorted from peripheral blood as separate populations. Worth noting for this clone: The target of this receptor is not known. No clone much larger than this one lies a single base away; base qualities are absent.

Sequences SGHNT (CDR1) and YENEEA (CDR2) are obtained from the germline V gene. V is trimmed back by 3 bases and J by 12 bases, and the junction contains 2 bases that no gene match accounts for. The CDR3, from cysteine to phenylalanine, totals 13 residues. Only the CDR3 region is kept as DNA, spanning 39 bases read in frame from base 1. To sequence the TCRbeta CDR3 region, genomic DNA was isolated from the sorted cells. The immunoSEQ Assay was used to sequence the TCRbeta CDR3 regions. Entries here come from immuneACCESS through TCRdb and include only in-frame sequences with V and J called. Some clones fail to appear in such tables; in the studies checked, an unresolved V gene covers under half of the shortfall, and the cause of the remainder is unknown. The sample yields tens of thousands of clones; 70% to 90% were counted once. About 0.66% of the sample goes to the ten largest clones.

The V and J segments used are TRBV11-3 and TRBJ1-6; 10 nucleotides in the junction match TRBD1. The sample in question was CD4+ or CD8+ T cells sorted from blood, obtained in a trial of the OX40 agonist ivuxolimab. The source of this sequence is an adult with an advanced solid tumor such as melanoma, head and neck, liver or kidney cancer. This receptor carries the CDR3 CASSFGQGEPLHF. The base sequence is TGTGCCAGCAGCTTCGGACAGGGGGAACCCCTCCACTTT.